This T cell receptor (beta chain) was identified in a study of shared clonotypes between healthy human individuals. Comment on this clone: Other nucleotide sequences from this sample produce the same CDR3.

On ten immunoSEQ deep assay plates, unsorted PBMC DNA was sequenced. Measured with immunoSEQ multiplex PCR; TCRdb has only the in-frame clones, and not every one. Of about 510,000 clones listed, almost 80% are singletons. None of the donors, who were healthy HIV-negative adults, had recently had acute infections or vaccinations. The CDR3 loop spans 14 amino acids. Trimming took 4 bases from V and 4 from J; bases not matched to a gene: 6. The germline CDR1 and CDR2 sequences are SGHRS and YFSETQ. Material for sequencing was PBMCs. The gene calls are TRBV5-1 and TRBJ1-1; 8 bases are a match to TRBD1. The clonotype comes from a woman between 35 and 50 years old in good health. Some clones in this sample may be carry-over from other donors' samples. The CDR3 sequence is CASSLGQGGTEAFF. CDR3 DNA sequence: TGCGCCAGCAGCCTAGGACAGGGAGGCACTGAAGCTTTCTTT.